This T cell receptor beta chain comes out of a study of shared clonotypes between healthy human individuals. Each of the donors was a healthy adult who was HIV-negative and had not had a recent acute infection or vaccination. V lost 0 bases and J 6 bases, leaving 7 bases between the germline ends. The CDR3 covers 13 residues. Germline CDR1 is SGHRS and CDR2 is YFSETQ. Sequencing used immunoSEQ multiplex PCR; TCRdb keeps in-frame clones, though not all of them. The table shows around 500,000 clones, with around 79% occurring only once. The sequence was obtained from a middle-aged woman in good health. Some clones in this sample may be carry-over from other donors' samples. V usage is TRBV5-1 and J usage is TRBJ1-5; possibly TRBD1 for D (5 bases). Sequenced sample: PBMCs. CDR3 sequence reads: CASSLEGFQPQHF. The CDR3 bases are TGCGCCAGCAGCTTGGAGGGGTTTCAGCCCCAGCATTTT.